This T cell receptor beta chain was found in a study of CD8 T cells in ankylosing spondylitis. TCRdb fed the 5' RACE reads into MiXCR, producing one record per CDR3 protein. The data hold over 700,000 distinct CDR3 sequences, with roughly 19% observed a single time. Per the germline V gene, CDR1 is MNHNS and CDR2 is SASEGT. The CDR3 length is 13 residues. The junction had 3 bases not matched to a gene; V was cut back by 5 bases and J by 4 bases. In the case of this clonotype: Its antigen is currently unknown. In this CDR3 the conserved last residue, phenylalanine or tryptophan, is missing, so a read error is likely.

Overall study results and limits: Disease-associated clones were CD8+ and fairly uncommon in peripheral blood. A TCR beta motif of about 8 highly homologous variants appeared characteristic of ankylosing spondylitis blood.

The sample comprised blood, either unsorted or a sorted T cell fraction (not recorded which). This TCR derives from a male donor with ankylosing spondylitis. The rearrangement links TRBV6-1 to TRBJ1-2; 8 bases agree with TRBD1. CDR3 coding DNA: TGTGCCAGCAGTCGGGACAGGCCCTATGGCTACACCTAC. Translation: CASSRDRPYGYTY.